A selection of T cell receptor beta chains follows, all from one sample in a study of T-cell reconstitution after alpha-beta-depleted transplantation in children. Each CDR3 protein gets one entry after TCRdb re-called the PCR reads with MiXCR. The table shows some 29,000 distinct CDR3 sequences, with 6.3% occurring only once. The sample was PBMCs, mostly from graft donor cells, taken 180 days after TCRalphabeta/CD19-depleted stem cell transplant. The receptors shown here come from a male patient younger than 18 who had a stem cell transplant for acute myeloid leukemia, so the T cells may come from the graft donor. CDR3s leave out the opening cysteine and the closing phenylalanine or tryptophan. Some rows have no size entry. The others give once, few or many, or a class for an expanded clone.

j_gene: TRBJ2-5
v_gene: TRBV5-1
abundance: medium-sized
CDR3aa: ASSPDLALGTQY

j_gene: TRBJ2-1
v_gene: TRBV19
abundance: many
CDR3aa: ASSMQGLADYNEQF

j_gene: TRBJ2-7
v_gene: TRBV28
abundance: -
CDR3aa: ASRHPPQGAIYEQY

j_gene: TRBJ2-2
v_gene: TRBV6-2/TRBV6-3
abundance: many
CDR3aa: ASSFNLIGAVARELF

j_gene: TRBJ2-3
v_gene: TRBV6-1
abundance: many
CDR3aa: ASSVAGGTDTQY

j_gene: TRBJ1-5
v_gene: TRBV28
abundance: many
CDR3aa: ASNPQKKGEGAQH

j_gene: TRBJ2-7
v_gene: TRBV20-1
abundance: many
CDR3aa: SARARQGTPYEQY

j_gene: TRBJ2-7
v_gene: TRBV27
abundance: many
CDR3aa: ASSLIGDEQY

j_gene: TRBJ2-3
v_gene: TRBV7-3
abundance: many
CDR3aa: ASSLRRTDTQY

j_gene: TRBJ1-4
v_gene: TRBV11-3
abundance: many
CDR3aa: ASSSWTGRDEKLF

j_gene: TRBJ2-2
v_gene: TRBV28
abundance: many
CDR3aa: ASIEGAGPNTGELF

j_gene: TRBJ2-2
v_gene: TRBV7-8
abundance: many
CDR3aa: ASSVVAGGVNGELF

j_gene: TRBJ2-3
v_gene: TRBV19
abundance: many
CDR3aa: ASSISGSHMDTQY

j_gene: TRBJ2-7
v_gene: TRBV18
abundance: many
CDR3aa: ASSPNPSATYEQY

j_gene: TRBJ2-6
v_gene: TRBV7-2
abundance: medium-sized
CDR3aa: ASSLGQGQRANVLT

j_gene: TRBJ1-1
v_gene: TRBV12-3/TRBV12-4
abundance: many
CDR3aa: ASSLPYTEAF

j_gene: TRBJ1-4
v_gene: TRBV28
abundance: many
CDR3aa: ASKRLQGAEKLF

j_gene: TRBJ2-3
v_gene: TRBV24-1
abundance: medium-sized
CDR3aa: ATSDPSILQTSGGRTDTQY

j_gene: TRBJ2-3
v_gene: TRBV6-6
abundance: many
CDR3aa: ASRKSPGSTDTQY

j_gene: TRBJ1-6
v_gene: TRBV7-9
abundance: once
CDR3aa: ASSPTQVRGSPLH

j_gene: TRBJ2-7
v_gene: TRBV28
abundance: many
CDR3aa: ASSGGLHEQY

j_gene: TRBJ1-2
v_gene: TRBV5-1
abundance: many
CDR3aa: ASSLRTGGGYGYT

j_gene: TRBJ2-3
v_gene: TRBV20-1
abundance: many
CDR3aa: SARLAGPDTQY

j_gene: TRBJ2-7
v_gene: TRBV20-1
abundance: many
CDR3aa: SANQREVTSYEQY

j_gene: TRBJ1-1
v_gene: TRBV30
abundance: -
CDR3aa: AWTAQGAAEAF

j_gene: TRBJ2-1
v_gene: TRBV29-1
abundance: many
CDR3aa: SVVGSGQGYNEQF

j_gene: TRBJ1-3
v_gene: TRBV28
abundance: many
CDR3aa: ASRGNTIY

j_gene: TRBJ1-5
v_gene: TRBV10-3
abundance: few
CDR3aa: AISEGGGQPQH

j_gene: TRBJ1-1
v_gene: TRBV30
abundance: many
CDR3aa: AWSAIGGWGGYRGVNTEAF

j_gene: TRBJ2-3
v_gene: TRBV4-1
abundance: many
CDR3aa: ASSQEAGAGRTSDTQY

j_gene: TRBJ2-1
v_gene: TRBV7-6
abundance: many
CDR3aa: ASSLEGLAGGNNEQF

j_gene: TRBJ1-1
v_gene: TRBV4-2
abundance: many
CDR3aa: ASSQDDRGDTEAF

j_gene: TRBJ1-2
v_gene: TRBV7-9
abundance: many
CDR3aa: ASSRQGSGVYGYT

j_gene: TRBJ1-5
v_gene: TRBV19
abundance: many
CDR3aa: ASSDWDQPQH

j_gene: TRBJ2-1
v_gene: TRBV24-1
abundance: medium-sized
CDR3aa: ATSEGQQGVYEQF

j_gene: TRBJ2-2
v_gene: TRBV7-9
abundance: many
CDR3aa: ASIRTSETGELF

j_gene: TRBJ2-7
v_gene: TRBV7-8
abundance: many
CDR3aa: ASSYTLLHSTYEQY

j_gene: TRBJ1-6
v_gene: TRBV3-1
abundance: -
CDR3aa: ASRESNSPLH

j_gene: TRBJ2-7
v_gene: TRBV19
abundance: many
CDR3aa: ASSPLLAAGEQY

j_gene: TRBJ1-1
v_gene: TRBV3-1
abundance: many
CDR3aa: ASSQPGRMNTEAF

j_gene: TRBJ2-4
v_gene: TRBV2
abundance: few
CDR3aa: ASSAATSGRNRDIQY

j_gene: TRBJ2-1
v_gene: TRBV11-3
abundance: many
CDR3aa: ASSLVVGGANSYNEQF

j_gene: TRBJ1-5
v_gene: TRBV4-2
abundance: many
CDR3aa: ASSQEDRTGPGPQH

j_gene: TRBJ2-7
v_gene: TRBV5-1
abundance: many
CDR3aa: ASSLSGLAGPEQY

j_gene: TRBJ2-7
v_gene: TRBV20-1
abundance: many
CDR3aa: RGQGTLYEQY

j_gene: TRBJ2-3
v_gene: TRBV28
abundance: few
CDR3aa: ATLRGTDTQY

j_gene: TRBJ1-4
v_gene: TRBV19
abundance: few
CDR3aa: ASSISGTSSGEKLF

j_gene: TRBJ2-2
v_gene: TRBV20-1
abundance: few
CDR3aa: SARGGKQGATTGELF

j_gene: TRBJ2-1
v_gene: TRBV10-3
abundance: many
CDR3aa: ATKIDRNPYNEQF

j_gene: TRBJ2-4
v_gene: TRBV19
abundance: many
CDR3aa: ASSISYAGPGNIQY

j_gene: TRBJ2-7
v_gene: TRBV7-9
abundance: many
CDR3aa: ASRTSGSAEQY

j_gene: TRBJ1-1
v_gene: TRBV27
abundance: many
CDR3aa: ASTRLGTYPEAF

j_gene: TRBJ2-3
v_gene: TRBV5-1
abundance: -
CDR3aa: ASRATSSTDTQY

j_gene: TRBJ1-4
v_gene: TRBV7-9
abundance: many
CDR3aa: ASSLAGPASRLF

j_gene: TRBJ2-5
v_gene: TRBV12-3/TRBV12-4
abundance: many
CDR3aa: ASSLRRGETQY

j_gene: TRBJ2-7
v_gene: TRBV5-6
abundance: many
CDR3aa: ASSSPTSGRDSYEQY

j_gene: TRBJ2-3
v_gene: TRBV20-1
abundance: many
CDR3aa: SARMGLVPGTQY

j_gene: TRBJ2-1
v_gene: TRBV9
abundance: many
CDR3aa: ASSPLAGEVF

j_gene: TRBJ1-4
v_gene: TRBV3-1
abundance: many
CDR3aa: ASSNGQGSTNEKLF